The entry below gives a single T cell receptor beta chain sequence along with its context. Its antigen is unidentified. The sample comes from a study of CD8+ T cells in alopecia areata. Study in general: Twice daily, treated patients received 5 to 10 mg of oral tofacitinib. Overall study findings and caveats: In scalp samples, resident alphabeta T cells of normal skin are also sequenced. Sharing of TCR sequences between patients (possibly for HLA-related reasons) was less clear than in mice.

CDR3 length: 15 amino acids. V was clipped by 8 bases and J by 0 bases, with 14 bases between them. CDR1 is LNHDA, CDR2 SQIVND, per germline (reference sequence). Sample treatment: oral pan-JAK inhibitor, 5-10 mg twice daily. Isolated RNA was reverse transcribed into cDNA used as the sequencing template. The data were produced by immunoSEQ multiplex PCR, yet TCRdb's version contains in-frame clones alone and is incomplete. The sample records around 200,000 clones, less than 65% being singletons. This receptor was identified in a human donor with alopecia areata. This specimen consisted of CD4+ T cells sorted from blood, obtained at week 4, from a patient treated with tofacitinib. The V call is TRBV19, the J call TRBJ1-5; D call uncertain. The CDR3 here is CASSGGLSSNQPQHF. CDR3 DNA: TGTGCCAGTTCAGGAGGGCTTTCTAGCAATCAGCCCCAGCATTTT.